Described below is a single T cell receptor (beta chain) sequence and its context. Its antigen remains unidentified. PCR primers comprised 60 Vbeta and 13 Jbeta primers. Profiling relied on immunoSEQ multiplex PCR, and the TCRdb table lists in-frame clones only, not all of them. The sample holds about 170,000 clones, more than 75% seen once. The CDR3 has 13 amino acids. V was pared by 5 bases and J by 6 bases, with 11 bases between. The germline V gene encodes CDR1 MNHEY and CDR2 SMNVEV (reference sequence). These data belong to a study of cytomegalovirus exposure and HLA in healthy donors. Points from the study as a whole: A later analysis showed TCR association rates differing by HLA locus, peaking at DRB1 and lowest at HLA-C.

This chain joins TRBV27 and TRBJ1-5; weak D call: TRBD1 (5 bases). This TCR came from a man younger than 40 in good health and CMV-seropositive. Source material: PBMCs. The DNA of the CDR3 is TGTGCCAGCAGTCTCTCGACAGTTCAGCCCCAGCATTTT. This codes for CASSLSTVQPQHF.